The clone carrying this T cell receptor (beta chain) came up a few times. No antigen is known for it. MiXCR, run by TCRdb on the 5' RACE reads, gives a single entry per CDR3 protein. In the table there are about 580,000 distinct CDR3 sequences, about a sixth of which are singletons. The data stem from a study of T cells after yellow fever vaccination. Findings and limits, study-wide: When the response was secondary, it was weaker but reached its peak faster, day 5 versus 15.

V was clipped by 6 bases and J by 5 bases, with 16 bases between them. The CDR3 contains 14 residues. Germline CDR1 reads SGHTA; CDR2 reads FQGNSA. Sequencing used PBMCs, obtained 5 days after the first yellow fever vaccination. This chain links TRBV7-2 with TRBJ2-5; perhaps TRBD2 as D (6 bases). The receptor was derived from a man younger than 30 who received the YFV17D yellow fever vaccine. The CDR3 sequence: CASRTPAGRETQYF. Written as DNA, the CDR3 is TGTGCCAGCAGGACACCGGCGGGGAGGGAGACCCAGTACTTC.